Listed below are T cell receptor beta chains from one sample, sequenced in a study of PD-L1 blockade in urothelial cancer. Clones were read by immunoSEQ multiplex PCR, and TCRdb kept only the in-frame ones, dropping some. The table includes under 120,000 clones, approximately 85% detected once. Sequencing used PBMCs, obtained around atezolizumab (anti-PD-L1) treatment. These receptor sequences come from a man aged 45 to 65 with urothelial cancer. Both conserved end residues are part of each CDR3. Each record gives: clone size, J gene, D gene, V gene, CDR3 protein, CDR3 DNA. A D gene is named only where the DNA matches it firmly. Expanded clones are given a class, and other clones once, few, many or no size at all.

- TRBJ1-3 TRBD1 TRBV18 CASSPLRDSSGNTIYF TGTGCCAGCTCACCACTAAGGGACAGCTCTGGAAACACCATATATTTT
- TRBJ2-3 - TRBV7-9 CASSHTSGTDTQYF TGTGCCAGCAGCCACACCTCCGGCACAGATACGCAGTATTTT
once TRBJ2-2 - TRBV19 CASTGLTVNTGELFF TGTGCCAGCACCGGACTGACTGTGAACACCGGGGAGCTGTTTTTT
- TRBJ2-7 - TRBV18 CASSPSRGKYEQYF TGTGCCAGCTCACCTTCCAGAGGAAAATACGAGCAGTACTTC
- TRBJ2-1 - TRBV6-6 CASSSEQSYDEQFF TGTGCCAGCAGTTCGGAGCAGTCATACGATGAGCAGTTCTTC
- TRBJ2-7 TRBD2 TRBV4-2 CASSQDAGTTSYEQYF TGTGCCAGCAGCCAGGATGCCGGGACTACATCCTACGAGCAGTACTTC
few TRBJ1-2 - TRBV28 CASTLTGYGYTF TGTGCCAGCACCTTGACGGGCTATGGCTACACCTTC
- TRBJ1-2 - TRBV27 CASSLGPQGTGSNYGYTF TGTGCCAGCAGCTTAGGGCCCCAAGGAACAGGGAGTAACTATGGCTACACCTTC
- TRBJ2-5 - TRBV9 CASSVVQGGWETQYF TGTGCCAGCAGCGTAGTACAGGGTGGATGGGAGACCCAGTACTTC
once TRBJ2-5 - TRBV18 CASSPRPGETQYF TGTGCCAGCTCACCCAGGCCCGGCGAGACCCAGTACTTC
few TRBJ2-1 - TRBV7-9 CASSLTVDNEQFF TGTGCCAGCAGCTTAACAGTAGACAATGAGCAGTTCTTC
- TRBJ2-3 TRBD1 TRBV18 CASSRTGGASTDTQYF TGTGCCAGCTCCCGAACAGGGGGCGCTAGCACAGATACGCAGTATTTT
- TRBJ2-3 TRBD2 TRBV30 CAWSVGEGTQYF TGTGCCTGGAGTGTCGGGGAGGGTACGCAGTATTTT
- TRBJ2-7 - TRBV28 CASSLFSGILYEQYF TGTGCCAGCAGTTTATTTTCCGGGATCCTGTACGAGCAGTACTTC
- TRBJ2-7 - TRBV7-8 CASSPGGEQYF TGTGCCAGCAGTCCCGGCGGGGAGCAGTACTTC
- TRBJ2-7 TRBD2 TRBV19 CASSLSGGEQYF TGTGCCAGTAGTCTCTCCGGGGGGGAGCAGTACTTC
few TRBJ2-1 TRBD1 TRBV5-4 CASGQGAINEQFF TGTGCCAGCGGGCAGGGGGCCATCAATGAGCAGTTCTTC
- TRBJ2-5 TRBD2 TRBV7-2 CASSLNGLVKTQYF TGTGCCAGCAGCTTAAATGGACTAGTTAAGACCCAGTACTTC
- TRBJ1-1 TRBD1 TRBV11-2 CASSPPRQGAQKEAFF TGTGCCAGCAGCCCCCCCAGACAGGGGGCGCAGAAAGAAGCTTTCTTT
once TRBJ2-2 TRBD1 TRBV7-9 CASSLVGTGIPGELFF TGTGCCAGCAGCTTAGTCGGGACAGGCATACCCGGGGAGCTGTTTTTT
- TRBJ2-1 TRBD2 TRBV7-9 CASSPQLAGVLHEQFF TGTGCCAGCAGCCCCCAACTAGCGGGAGTTCTCCATGAGCAGTTCTTC
- TRBJ2-7 TRBD2 TRBV10-3 CAIRQLAGGGGGGQYF TGTGCCATCAGGCAACTAGCGGGAGGGGGAGGTGGTGGGCAGTACTTC
- TRBJ1-1 - TRBV21-1 CASRRNTEAFF TGTGCCAGCAGGAGGAACACTGAAGCTTTCTTT
- TRBJ1-1 - TRBV9 CASSVDPSNTEAFF TGTGCCAGCAGCGTAGATCCGTCGAACACTGAAGCTTTCTTT
- TRBJ2-7 TRBD2 TRBV9 CASSVGSSGSGSSYEQYF TGTGCCAGCAGCGTAGGGTCCAGCGGGAGCGGAAGCTCCTACGAGCAGTACTTC
- TRBJ2-7 - TRBV18 CASSPTTGAYEQYF TGTGCCAGCTCACCCACAACGGGGGCCTACGAGCAGTACTTC
few TRBJ2-1 TRBD2 TRBV5-1 CASSIGTSGSEQFF TGCGCCAGCAGCATAGGGACTAGCGGGAGCGAGCAGTTCTTC
few TRBJ2-1 TRBD1 TRBV6-6 CASSYPGQGFGEQFF TGTGCCAGCAGTTACCCGGGACAGGGGTTTGGTGAGCAGTTCTTC